Below, one T cell receptor beta chain is given with its context. Its antigen is not identified. Trimming cost V 1 base and J 14 bases; bases outside gene matches: 9. This CDR3 is built from 13 residues. Germline CDR1 and CDR2: SGHDN and FVKESK. Extracted RNA was reverse transcribed, and the resulting cDNA served as sequencing template. This table comes from immunoSEQ multiplex PCR, and its TCRdb copy is limited to in-frame clones, with some not included. This table holds some 120,000 clones, about 46% found once. This sample is drawn from a study of CD8+ T cells in alopecia areata. The study, taken as a whole, reports: Patients displayed less clarity in TCR sharing than mice, a finding possibly related to HLA.

Sorting separated CD4+ and CD8+ T cells out of PBMCs. The source is a human donor with alopecia areata. J is TRBJ2-3 and V is TRBV14, with TRBD2 matching over 7 bases. The specimen was NKG2D-low CD8+ T cells sorted from blood. CDR3 sequence (DNA): TGTGCCAGCAGCCAAGTTCACCTAGCGGAGAGGTATTTT. Protein product: CASSQVHLAERYF.